The rows below give T cell receptor beta chains drawn from one sample of a study of CD8 T cells in ankylosing spondylitis. MiXCR, run by TCRdb on the 5' RACE reads, gives a single entry per CDR3 protein. The table lists tens of thousands of distinct CDR3 sequences, approximately 10% of them singletons. Source material: blood, either unsorted or a sorted T cell fraction (not recorded which). The receptors were sampled from a male donor with ankylosing spondylitis or in good health (not recorded which). The CDR3 runs from the conserved cysteine through the conserved F or W. D genes are given only for firm matches. Size values are once, few and many counts, or a class for expanded clones, and some rows have none.

D gene	CDR3 length	clone size	V gene	J gene	CDR3 DNA	CDR3 protein
.	13	many	TRBV20-1	TRBJ1-1	TGCAGTGTCTCGGGGGGGACGGGCACTGAAGCTTTCTTT	CSVSGGTGTEAFF
.	15	few	TRBV10-3	TRBJ2-7	TGTGCCATCAGTGAGGGGGAAGGTCACTCCTACGAGCAGTACTTC	CAISEGEGHSYEQYF
TRBD2	16	many	TRBV2	TRBJ2-2	TGTGCCAGCACCCAAGGACTAGCGGGGGTGACCGGGGAGCTGTTTTTT	CASTQGLAGVTGELFF
.	13	many	TRBV24-1	TRBJ2-5	TGTGCCACCAGTGTCCAGGGGATGGAGACCCAGTACTTC	CATSVQGMETQYF
.	14	few	TRBV5-1	TRBJ2-7	TGCGCCAGCAGCCCGGAAGGGCACTCCTACGAGCAGTACTTC	CASSPEGHSYEQYF
.	14	few	TRBV10-3	TRBJ1-2	TGTGCCATCAGTGATCGAGGGATCAGCTATGGCTACACCTTC	CAISDRGISYGYTF
TRBD1	15	.	TRBV3-1	TRBJ2-1	TGTGCCACCAGCCACCGGGACAGGGGTGACAATGAGCAGTTCTTC	CATSHRDRGDNEQFF
TRBD1	15	many	TRBV3-1	TRBJ2-2	TGTGCCAGCAGCCACGGGACAGGGAACACCGGGGAGCTGTTTTTT	CASSHGTGNTGELFF
TRBD1	16	many	TRBV5-5	TRBJ2-5	TGTGCCAGCAGCATGGGACAGGGGGTGACCCAAGAGACCCAGTACTTC	CASSMGQGVTQETQYF
.	14	.	TRBV19	TRBJ1-5	TGTGCCAGTAGAGACAGACCCAGCAATCAGCCCCAGCATTTT	CASRDRPSNQPQHF
.	11	many	TRBV29-1	TRBJ2-5	TGCAGCGTTGGGCGTCGAGAGACCCAGTACTTC	CSVGRRETQYF
.	13	many	TRBV29-1	TRBJ2-1	TGCAGCGTTGAAGGCCTTCGGGGAGATGAGCAGTTCTTC	CSVEGLRGDEQFF
.	15	many	TRBV29-1	TRBJ2-3	TGCAGCGTAACCGACGGGGGTGCGACCACAGATACGCAGTATTTT	CSVTDGGATTDTQYF
.	15	many	TRBV9	TRBJ1-1	TGTGCCAGCAGCGTAGAGGAAAGTATGAACACTGAAGCTTTCTTT	CASSVEESMNTEAFF
.	13	medium-sized	TRBV12-3/TRBV12-4	TRBJ1-1	TGTGCCAGCAGCCCCACGGGGAACACTGAAGCTTTCTTT	CASSPTGNTEAFF
.	16	many	TRBV12-3/TRBV12-4	TRBJ2-6	TGTGCCAGCAGTCCCCGTGCGGGGTCTGGGGCCAACGTCCTGACTTTC	CASSPRAGSGANVLTF
.	15	many	TRBV12-3/TRBV12-4	TRBJ2-3	TGTGCCAGCAGTTTTTATCGAGGAGGCACAGATACGCAGTATTTT	CASSFYRGGTDTQYF
.	14	.	TRBV24-1	TRBJ1-1	TGTGCCACCAGTGATTTGCCGGTCGGCGGAGGAGCTTTCTTT	CATSDLPVGGGAFF
.	13	many	TRBV6-6	TRBJ1-1	TGTGCCAGCGAGGGTGGCCGGGACACTGAAGCTTTCTTT	CASEGGRDTEAFF
TRBD2	14	.	TRBV6-5	TRBJ2-1	TGTGCCAGCAGTTACAGACTAGCGGACAATGAGCAGTTCTTC	CASSYRLADNEQFF
TRBD1	16	few	TRBV6-5	TRBJ2-6	TGTGCCAGCAGTTACGACAGGGGGCCTGGGGCCAACGTCCTGACTTTC	CASSYDRGPGANVLTF
TRBD1	13	few	TRBV30	TRBJ2-7	TGTGCCTGGCGAAGGACAGGGCTCTACGAGCAGTACTTC	CAWRRTGLYEQYF
.	16	few	TRBV3-1	TRBJ1-1	TGTGCCAGCAGCCAAGGGAGGGCAGGGTCGAGCACTGAAGCTTTCTTT	CASSQGRAGSSTEAFF
.	17	.	TRBV7-8	TRBJ2-1	TGTGCCAGCAGCTGGACGGGAACATTAACCAGTTACAATGAGCGGTTCTTC	CASSWTGTLTSYNERFF
.	14	many	TRBV5-1	TRBJ1-1	TGCGCCAGCAGCTTGGCTGTCGCCAGCACTGAAGCTTTCTTT	CASSLAVASTEAFF
.	16	few	TRBV5-1	TRBJ2-2	TGCGCCAGCAGCTTGTCCCCACAGCCGAACACCGGGGAGCTGTTTTTT	CASSLSPQPNTGELFF
TRBD1	16	.	TRBV10-3	TRBJ1-2	TGTGCCATCAGTGGCGGGACAGGGGTTGTAGGCTATGGCTACACCTTC	CAISGGTGVVGYGYTF
.	13	.	TRBV6-2/TRBV6-3	TRBJ1-2	TGTGCCAGCAGCGGGACGCCTAATGGGGGCTACACCTTC	CASSGTPNGGYTF
.	17	many	TRBV6-2/TRBV6-3	TRBJ1-2	TGTGCCAGCAGTTACGGAGTGGGGGACGCAGCTAACTATGGCTACACCTTC	CASSYGVGDAANYGYTF
.	16	few	TRBV7-8	TRBJ2-2	TGTGCCAGCAGCTTAGAAGTCACGGGAGACACCGGGGAGCTGTTTTTT	CASSLEVTGDTGELFF
.	12	many	TRBV10-3	TRBJ2-7	TGTGCCATCAAGGCAGGATCCTACGAGCAGTACTTC	CAIKAGSYEQYF
TRBD1	13	many	TRBV28	TRBJ2-7	TGTGCCAGCACCTTGGGGACAGGAGGGGAGCAGTACTTC	CASTLGTGGEQYF
.	13	.	TRBV12-3/TRBV12-4	TRBJ1-2	TGTGCCAGCAGTTTGGGCGGGAACTATGGCTACACCTTC	CASSLGGNYGYTF
.	14	many	TRBV28	TRBJ1-1	TGTGCCAGCAGTTTGCCAGTACGGAACACTGAAGCTTTCTTT	CASSLPVRNTEAFF
TRBD2	15	.	TRBV6-1	TRBJ2-5	TGTGCCAGCAGTGAGGGGGGGACTCTTCAAGAGACCCAGTACTTC	CASSEGGTLQETQYF
.	14	.	TRBV3-1	TRBJ2-7	TGTGCCAGCAGTCAGCGGGACAGTAACTACGAGCAGTACTTC	CASSQRDSNYEQYF
TRBD1	14	many	TRBV12-3/TRBV12-4	TRBJ1-5	TGTGCCAGCAGTTTAAAAGGGGGCGATCAGCCCCAGCATTTT	CASSLKGGDQPQHF
.	14	many	TRBV12-3/TRBV12-4	TRBJ1-1	TGTGCCAGCAGTTGGGGACTCGGGGGAACTGAAGCTTTCTTT	CASSWGLGGTEAFF
TRBD2	14	.	TRBV5-1	TRBJ2-3	TGCGCCAGCAGTCCCGGGGGGGGGCAGTATACGCAGTATTTT	CASSPGGGQYTQYF
.	14	many	TRBV5-1	TRBJ1-1	TGCGCCAGCAGCTTGGGAGGGTTGAACACTGAAGCTTTCTTT	CASSLGGLNTEAFF
TRBD2	16	many	TRBV20-1	TRBJ2-3	TGCAGTGGGGGTGTACCAATAGCGGGGGGGCCAGATACGCAGTATTTT	CSGGVPIAGGPDTQYF
TRBD2	16	.	TRBV15	TRBJ2-1	TGTGCCACCAGCAGAGATTCAGCGGGGGGGCGGAATGAGCAGTTCTTC	CATSRDSAGGRNEQFF
.	15	.	TRBV9	TRBJ2-1	TGTGCCAGCAGCGGGGCGACTAGATGGGTCAATGAGCAGTTCTTC	CASSGATRWVNEQFF
.	15	many	TRBV29-1	TRBJ2-1	TGCAGCGTTGCTAACCGGGACCGCTCCTACAATGAGCAGTTCTTC	CSVANRDRSYNEQFF
TRBD1	15	many	TRBV19	TRBJ1-5	TGTGCCAGTAACAAACGGACAGGGGAGGTACAGCCCCAGCATTTT	CASNKRTGEVQPQHF
.	13	many	TRBV3-1	TRBJ1-2	TGTGCCAGCAGCCAAGCAGGGATCTATGGCTACACCTTC	CASSQAGIYGYTF
.	15	many	TRBV5-6	TRBJ2-2	TGTGCCAGCAGCTTGTTCCCGGTGAACACCGGGGAGCTGTTTTTT	CASSLFPVNTGELFF
.	17	many	TRBV7-9	TRBJ1-4	TGTGCCAGCAGCGCCCGGGACGTGACCTCAACTAATGAAAAACTGTTTTTT	CASSARDVTSTNEKLFF
.	12	few	TRBV2	TRBJ1-2	TGTGCCAGCAGCACGGACCTCTATGGCTACACCTTC	CASSTDLYGYTF
TRBD1	16	.	TRBV9	TRBJ1-1	TGTGCCAGCAGCCCGACCGGGACAGGGGTGGGCACTGAAGCTTTCTTT	CASSPTGTGVGTEAFF
.	12	many	TRBV2	TRBJ2-5	TGTGCCAGCAGTACACAAAAAGAGACCCAGTACTTC	CASSTQKETQYF
.	15	many	TRBV11-3	TRBJ2-5	TGTGCCAGCAGCTTAGGAGCGGCCCCCCAAGAGACCCAGTACTTC	CASSLGAAPQETQYF